A single T cell receptor (beta chain) is shown here with its context. Antigen specificity is unknown. 60 Vbeta and 13 Jbeta primers were used in PCR. Libraries were prepared by immunoSEQ multiplex PCR; TCRdb keeps only in-frame clonotypes and omits some of them. The sample comprises about 160,000 clones, more than 65% of which are singletons, and around 6.5% rests with the top ten. J was trimmed by 6 bases and V by 6 bases; bases with no gene match: 6. This CDR3 is 14 amino acids long. The germline CDR1 and CDR2 sequences are MNHEY and SVGAGI. These data come from a study of cytomegalovirus exposure and HLA in healthy donors. Study-wide context: Researchers found that under 90% of some 400 genotyped donors fell within the Caucasian-associated ancestry cluster. Findings and limits, study-wide: Reports credit the classifier with highly specific, highly sensitive diagnosis of cytomegalovirus status.

The chain has TRBV6-5 and TRBJ2-7; 12 nucleotides line up with TRBD2. This TCR was sampled from a man over 45 in good health and CMV-seropositive. The sample was PBMCs. DNA of the CDR3: TGTGCCAGCAGCAGACTAGCGGGAGCTTCCGAGCAGTACTTC. This translates into CASSRLAGASEQYF.